The entry below describes one T cell receptor beta chain. Its antigen is unknown. Mixed chimerism was transient after nonmyeloablative marrow transplants from related graft donors. Sequencing used immunoSEQ multiplex PCR; TCRdb keeps in-frame clones, though not all of them. Of about 52,000 clones listed, approximately 90% are singletons. This entry is derived from a study of Tregs in tolerant kidney transplant recipients. Study-level results: The most relevant donor-specific Treg TCRbeta repertoire apparently came from expansion with activated donor B cells. Validation in larger populations is needed because few patients were studied. In tolerant patients, donor-specific Tregs outgrew total Tregs, suggesting antigen-driven expansion.

The TCR was taken from a human patient who received a combined kidney and bone marrow transplant. The graft donor may have given rise to some T cells. The sample here was CD8+ T cells from blood (PBMCs), taken 24 months after the transplant.

The CDR3 is CTGNLRDRQYF. In nucleotides, the CDR3 is TGCACCGGGAACCTCCGGGACAGGCAGTACTTC. V usage is TRBV1 and J usage is TRBJ2-7; TRBD1, the table's D call, lacks a check against the DNA. TRBV1 is labeled a pseudogene. The CDR3 has 11 residues.